The clone carrying this T cell receptor (beta chain) was seen a handful of times. This specimen comes from a study of control samples from healthy donors and cancer patients. The trim removed 4 bases at V and 3 bases at J, leaving 13 bases unmatched. This CDR3 is 16 amino acids long. In germline, CDR1 is SGHDT, CDR2 YYEEEE. The protocol was immunoSEQ multiplex PCR, while the TCRdb copy is restricted to in-frame clones and leaves out a portion. The data show about 410,000 clones, 80% to 95% seen once. The chain carries TRBV5-6 and TRBJ2-7, with 7 bases aligning to TRBD1. Sequences were obtained from PBMCs. This receptor was identified in a man in his forties with head and neck cancer. The CDR3 bases are TGTGCCAGCAGCGCGCAACCGGGACAGCTTAGCTACGAGCAGTACTTC. Translated: CASSAQPGQLSYEQYF. Supplemented by reference TRBV5-6 and TRBJ2-7, the full variable domain reads DAGVTQSPTHLIKTRGQQVTLRCSPKSGHDTVSWYQQALGQGPQFIFQYYEEEERQRGNFPDRFSGHQFPNYSSELNVNALLLGDSALYLCASSAQPGQLSYEQYFGPGTRLTVT.